The 20 T cell receptor beta chains below come from one sample, sequenced in a study of T cell clonality in common variable immunodeficiency. Study-wide results and caveats: Reportedly, TCR beta sequences from common variable immunodeficiency showed fewer deletions and N-nucleotide insertions.

This table comes from immunoSEQ multiplex PCR, and its TCRdb copy is limited to in-frame clones, with some not included. This sample carries around 15,000 clones, none of them present only once. These receptors are not linked to any known antigen. The sequenced material came from peripheral blood mononuclear cells. The receptors originated from a human donor with common variable immunodeficiency.

Concerning this clone itself: Read sequence stops 3 residues before the CDR3 end, and the germline J gene provides the missing end. The chain couples TRBV2 to TRBJ2-1, with 7 bases fitting TRBD2. From germline, CDR1 is SNHLY and CDR2 FYNNEI. V lost 0 bases and J lost 6; bases outside the gene matches: 11. The CDR3 length is 17 residues. The CDR3 is CASSEALGTTTSNEQFF. CDR3 DNA, as far as it was read: TGTGCCAGCAGTGAAGCGCTTGGGACTACGACTTCCAATGAG. Variable domain in full (rest from reference TRBV2 and TRBJ2-1): EPEVTQTPSHQVTQMGQEVILRCVPISNHLYFYWYRQILGQKVEFLVSFYNNEISEKSEIFDDQFSVERPDGSNFTLKIRSTKLEDSAMYFCASSEALGTTTSNEQFFGPGTRLTVL.

This clone was seen a handful of times. The read terminates 3 residues before the CDR3 end, so the remaining end is supplied by the germline J gene. The chain links TRBV29-1 to TRBJ2-3; possibly TRBD1 for D (6 bases). Trimming stripped 4 bases from V and 1 base from J, with 9 bases between. There are 13 residues in the CDR3. Germline lookup yields CDR1 SQVTM and CDR2 ANQGSEA. CDR3 sequence reads: CSVVRGGTDTQYF. The CDR3 DNA, read in part, is TGCAGCGTTGTCAGGGGCGGCACAGATACG.

Many counts were recorded for this clone. The read terminates 3 residues ahead of where the CDR3 ends, so the germline J gene completes it. The chain employs TRBV7-1 and TRBJ2-3, with 13 positions matching TRBD2. TRBV7-1 is an open reading frame whose function is uncertain. With 3 bases clipped from V and 2 bases from J, the junction kept 14 bases outside the gene matches. The length of the CDR3 is 20 residues. The part of the CDR3 DNA that was read is TGTGCCAGCAGCTCGTCCAAACTAGCGGGAGGGCCACTTCACACAGATACG. It codes for CASSSSKLAGGPLHTDT. The CDR3 in full is CASSSSKLAGGPLHTDTQYF.

About this clone: The CDR3 is cut off 3 residues early in the read; its end comes from the germline J gene. This chain connects TRBV7-3 to TRBJ2-3; D remains unclear. The CDR3 has 14 residues. Germline assignment: CDR1 SGHTA and CDR2 FQGTGA. The ends were cut back, 2 bases at V and 1 base at J, with 7 bases in the middle. The sequenced part of the CDR3 DNA is TGTGCCAGCAGCTTATCGGTTGGCACAGATACG. Residues: CASSLSVGTDT. The complete CDR3 sequence is CASSLSVGTDTQYF.

For this clone: The CDR3 end is not reached by the read, which stops 3 residues before it; the germline J gene fills it in. The chain couples TRBV7-6 to TRBJ2-1; 10 nucleotides line up with TRBD2. The CDR3 runs 15 residues. Trimming cost V 2 bases and J 5 bases; bases outside gene matches: 3. CDR1 is SGHVS, CDR2 FNYEAQ, per germline. CDR3 DNA, as far as it was read: TGTGCCAGCAGCTTATTACTAGCGGGACACAATGAG. Protein: CASSLLLAGHNE. The entire CDR3 sequence reads CASSLLLAGHNEQFF.

This clone was counted between two and nine times. The read terminates 3 residues before the CDR3 end, so the remaining end is supplied by the germline J gene. The V call is TRBV2, the J call TRBJ1-1, with 7 bases matching TRBD1. CDR3 size: 13 residues. The V gene's germline CDR1 is SNHLY and CDR2 FYNNEI. The V segment lost 6 bases and the J segment 1 base; nucleotides outside the gene matches: 2. Incomplete CDR3 DNA: TGTGCCAGCAGCAGACAGGGGAACACTGAA. It translates to CASSRQGNTE. In full, the CDR3 reads CASSRQGNTEAFF.

To note about this clone: Read data end 3 residues before the CDR3 end; the end is taken from the germline J gene. The chain couples TRBV18 to TRBJ2-1; TRBD1 matches at 9 bases. This CDR3 is 17 amino acids long. Per germline, CDR1 KGHSH and CDR2 LQKENI. J was trimmed by 6 bases and V by 3 bases; bases with no gene match: 12. CDR3 bases read: TGTGCCAGCTCACCCTACGACAGGGGGGTTTTGTTCAATGAG. Translation: CASSPYDRGVLFNE. The full-length CDR3 reads as CASSPYDRGVLFNEQFF.

This clone was counted only a few times. The read falls 3 residues short of the CDR3 end, and the missing part is taken from the germline J gene. V and J are TRBV19 and TRBJ1-4; 7 nucleotides agree with TRBD1. Germline assignment: CDR1 LNHDA and CDR2 SQIVND (reference sequence). Trimming cost V 5 bases and J 5 bases; bases outside gene matches: 5. The CDR3 sequence is 14 residues long. The CDR3 loop is CASSFRDSNEKLFF. The CDR3 DNA, read in part, is TGTGCCAGTAGTTTCCGGGACAGCAATGAAAAA.

This clone came up a few times. The sequence runs out 3 residues before the end of the CDR3; the remainder is reconstructed from the germline J gene. The J gene is TRBJ1-1, the V gene TRBV7-8; no firm D call. The CDR3 contains 12 residues. Per the germline V gene, CDR1 is SGHVS and CDR2 is FQNEAQ. The CDR3 loop is CASSSTGHRAFF. The sequenced part of the CDR3 DNA is TGTGCCAGCAGCTCTACCGGTCACCGG.

This clone came up many times. Read data end 3 residues before the CDR3 end; the end is taken from the germline J gene. The V gene is TRBV18, the J gene TRBJ2-7; 7 bases map to TRBD2. With V trimmed by 6 bases and J by 1 base, 6 bases remained unmatched. CDR3 size: 14 residues. Looked up from germline, CDR1 is KGHSH and CDR2 is LQKENI. This CDR3 reads CASSRDYPSYEQYF. The sequenced part of the CDR3 DNA is TGTGCCAGCTCCCGGGACTATCCTTCCTACGAG.

A note on this clone: The read gets to within 3 residues of the CDR3 end, and the germline J gene fills in the rest. The chain employs TRBV7-2 and TRBJ1-1; 7 bases agree with TRBD1. Trimming took 1 base from V and 5 from J; bases not matched to a gene: 4. Germline V CDR1 and CDR2: SGHTA, FQGNSA. CDR3 length: 14 residues. The CDR3 bases that were read are TGTGCCAGCAGCTTAGGACAGGGACGGACTGAA. This translates into CASSLGQGRTE. The whole CDR3 reads CASSLGQGRTEAFF.

This clone was picked up many times. The observed sequence ends 3 residues before the CDR3 terminus, with the missing tail filled in from the germline J gene. This sequence joins TRBV2 and TRBJ2-1; 14 nucleotides line up with TRBD2. Germline CDR1 and CDR2: SNHLY and FYNNEI. J was trimmed by 8 bases and V by 6 bases; bases with no gene match: 9. The CDR3 totals 16 residues. This CDR3 reads CASRAGLAGVTYEQFF. The CDR3 bases that were read are TGTGCCAGCAGGGCGGGACTAGCGGGAGTAACCTATGAG.

In this sample, this clone is medium-sized. The read terminates 3 residues before the CDR3 end, so the remaining end is supplied by the germline J gene. V usage is TRBV19 and J usage is TRBJ1-1; D uncertain. Germline CDR1 reads LNHDA; CDR2 reads SQIVND (reference sequence). Trimming stripped 7 bases from V and 3 bases from J, with 18 bases between. The CDR3 is 15 residues long. The CDR3 bases that were read are TGTGCCAGTACCCCGTGGGCACAAGGAGACACTGAA. Its protein product is CASTPWAQGDTE. The CDR3 as a whole reads CASTPWAQGDTEAFF.

Of note for this clone: Read data end 3 residues before the CDR3 end; the end is taken from the germline J gene. The rearrangement uses TRBV18 and TRBJ2-7; TRBD2 agrees at 8 bases. Germline loops: CDR1 KGHSH, CDR2 LQKENI. CDR3 length: 14 residues. The V gene end was trimmed by 3 bases and the J gene end by 6 bases; junction bases not matched to a gene: 7. CDR3 residues: CASSPEDSGVEQYF. The CDR3 DNA, read in part, is TGTGCCAGCTCACCGGAGGATAGCGGGGTCGAG.

The CDR3 loop is CASSFGRRNTGELFF. The DNA read from the CDR3 is TGCGCCAGCTCATTTGGCAGGAGAAACACCGGGGAG. The chain links TRBV5-1 to TRBJ2-2; D not certain. The sequenced fragment ends 3 residues before the CDR3 boundary, so the rest is inferred from the germline J gene. V was shortened by 7 bases and J by 2 bases, with 15 bases between the two germline ends. The germline CDR1 and CDR2 sequences are SGHRS and YFSETQ. This CDR3 contains 15 residues.

This clone was seen a few times. The DNA ends 3 residues before the CDR3 does, and the rest of the CDR3 is filled in from the germline J gene. The rearrangement links TRBV6-2 or TRBV6-3 to TRBJ2-1; possible D gene TRBD1, 6 bases. Germline V CDR1 and CDR2: MNHEY, SVGEGT. V was shortened by 10 bases and J by 4 bases, with 11 bases between the two germline ends. The CDR3 has 12 residues. CDR3 region: CATKQGYNEQFF. CDR3 DNA, as far as it was read: TGTGCCACAAAACAGGGATACAATGAG.

This clone occurred a few times. The sequence runs out 3 residues before the end of the CDR3; the remainder is reconstructed from the germline J gene. The chain employs TRBV6-1 and TRBJ2-7, with TRBD2 matching over 9 bases. The germline CDR1 and CDR2 sequences are MNHNS and SASEGT. Trimming at V came to 0 bases and at J to 6 bases, leaving 6 bases not matched to a gene. The CDR3 extends over 15 amino acids. CDR3 bases read: TGTGCCAGCAGTGAAGCGGGACTAGCCCCCCTCGAG. Translation: CASSEAGLAPLE. The entire CDR3 protein is CASSEAGLAPLEQYF.

Worth noting for this clone: Read sequence stops 3 residues before the CDR3 end, and the germline J gene provides the missing end. The chain links TRBV20-1 to TRBJ1-2; D is unresolved. CDR1 is DFQATT and CDR2 is SNEGSKA in the germline V gene (reference sequence). V lost 4 bases and J 1 base, leaving 7 bases between the germline ends. The length of the CDR3 is 12 residues. The CDR3 bases that were read are TGCAGTGCTATGTACGGTAACTATGGC. Its protein product is CSAMYGNYG. The CDR3 in its entirety is CSAMYGNYGYTF.

This clone was observed a handful of times. Read sequence stops 3 residues before the CDR3 end, and the germline J gene provides the missing end. V gene TRBV2 combines with J gene TRBJ2-7, with TRBD2 matching over 12 bases. CDR1 and CDR2 from the germline V gene are SNHLY and FYNNEI. With 5 bases clipped from V and 1 base from J, the junction kept 6 bases outside the gene matches. This CDR3 is 16 amino acids long. CDR3 sequence: CASSIRLAGVSYEQYF. CDR3 DNA (partial): TGTGCCAGCAGTATAAGACTAGCGGGAGTGTCCTACGAG. The variable domain in full, completed from reference TRBV2 and TRBJ2-7, reads EPEVTQTPSHQVTQMGQEVILRCVPISNHLYFYWYRQILGQKVEFLVSFYNNEISEKSEIFDDQFSVERPDGSNFTLKIRSTKLEDSAMYFCASSIRLAGVSYEQYFGPGTRLTVT.

This clone was seen repeatedly, ten times or more. With the read ending 3 residues before the CDR3 end, the germline J gene is used to fill in that end. The genes are TRBV7-2 and TRBJ1-2; weak D call: TRBD1 (5 bases). The CDR3 is 11 residues long. Germline CDR1 SGHTA, CDR2 FQGNSA. The CDR3 loop is CASSPGGSYTF. The DNA read from the CDR3 is TGTGCCAGCAGCCCTGGGGGGTCG.